Given below is one TCR beta chain in context. V lost 6 bases and J 1 base, leaving 9 bases between the germline ends. Germline CDR1 and CDR2: ENHRY and SYGVKD. This CDR3 is 13 amino acids long. The data were obtained in a study of blood T cell repertoires in COVID-19. Only in-frame clones appear in the TCRdb table, and some are missing; sequencing was by immunoSEQ multiplex PCR. The sample holds about 170,000 clones, approximately 92% seen once. V gene TRBV10-3 combines with J gene TRBJ1-1; possible D gene TRBD1, 5 bases. The specimen was peripheral blood. This clonotype originated in a woman aged 50 to 65 with acute or convalescent COVID-19. The CDR3 DNA reads TGTGCCATCAGCAAAGACAGGAACACTGAAGCTTTCTTT. It is translated as CAISKDRNTEAFF.